Listed below are T cell receptor beta chains from one sample, sequenced in a study of cytomegalovirus exposure and HLA in healthy donors. Only in-frame clones appear in the TCRdb table, and some are missing; sequencing was by immunoSEQ multiplex PCR. The sample records roughly 100,000 clones, about 74% being singletons. Sequencing was carried out using PBMCs. These receptors came from a male donor in good health and CMV-seropositive. CDR3s include the opening cysteine and the closing phenylalanine or tryptophan. The D gene is left open where the match is weak. Clone size is not always given. Where it is, it says once, few, many or a class for expanded clones.

CDR3 length: 13; V gene: TRBV15; clone size: NA; D gene: NA; J gene: TRBJ1-1; CDR3 protein: CATSRDRRVGAFF; CDR3 DNA: TGTGCCACCAGCAGAGATCGACGGGTGGGAGCTTTCTTT
CDR3 length: 18; V gene: TRBV21-1; clone size: NA; D gene: NA; J gene: TRBJ2-1; CDR3 protein: CASSKEEPGRFSYNEQFF; CDR3 DNA: TGTGCCAGCAGCAAAGAAGAGCCCGGGAGGTTTTCCTACAATGAGCAGTTCTTC
CDR3 length: 15; V gene: TRBV5-1; clone size: NA; D gene: NA; J gene: TRBJ2-7; CDR3 protein: CASSLVGASSYEQYF; CDR3 DNA: TGCGCCAGCAGCTTGGTGGGGGCTAGTTCATACGAGCAGTACTTC
CDR3 length: 14; V gene: TRBV5-8; clone size: NA; D gene: TRBD2; J gene: TRBJ2-1; CDR3 protein: CASSMRTSGTQQFF; CDR3 DNA: TGTGCCAGCAGCATGAGGACTAGCGGGACCCAGCAGTTCTTC
CDR3 length: 16; V gene: TRBV6-4; clone size: few; D gene: TRBD1; J gene: TRBJ1-2; CDR3 protein: CASSDSEGGQGHGYTF; CDR3 DNA: TGTGCCAGCAGTGACTCCGAAGGTGGACAGGGCCATGGCTACACCTTC
CDR3 length: 16; V gene: TRBV27; clone size: NA; D gene: NA; J gene: TRBJ2-1; CDR3 protein: CASSFIRGLKANEQFF; CDR3 DNA: TGTGCCAGCAGTTTTATTAGGGGATTGAAGGCCAATGAGCAGTTCTTC
CDR3 length: 17; V gene: TRBV28; clone size: NA; D gene: TRBD1; J gene: TRBJ1-5; CDR3 protein: CASSLPLDRGFHQPQHF; CDR3 DNA: TGTGCCAGCAGTCTACCATTAGACAGGGGGTTCCATCAGCCCCAGCATTTT
CDR3 length: 18; V gene: TRBV4-3; clone size: few; D gene: TRBD1; J gene: TRBJ1-1; CDR3 protein: CASSQDLPGQPIASEAFF; CDR3 DNA: TGCGCCAGCAGCCAAGATCTCCCGGGACAGCCCATAGCCTCAGAAGCTTTCTTT
CDR3 length: 17; V gene: TRBV7-2; clone size: NA; D gene: NA; J gene: TRBJ2-7; CDR3 protein: CASSFKGGSQGGYEQYF; CDR3 DNA: TGTGCCAGCAGCTTTAAAGGGGGTTCGCAGGGTGGCTACGAGCAGTACTTC
CDR3 length: 15; V gene: TRBV6-5; clone size: NA; D gene: NA; J gene: TRBJ2-4; CDR3 protein: CASSYDRTYKNIQYF; CDR3 DNA: TGTGCCAGCAGTTACGACAGAACATACAAAAACATTCAGTACTTC
CDR3 length: 15; V gene: TRBV5-1; clone size: NA; D gene: NA; J gene: TRBJ2-1; CDR3 protein: CASSLAPTGGNEQFF; CDR3 DNA: TGCGCCAGCAGCTTGGCCCCGACGGGTGGCAATGAGCAGTTCTTC
CDR3 length: 15; V gene: TRBV7-2; clone size: few; D gene: TRBD1; J gene: TRBJ1-5; CDR3 protein: CASSFDGTGDQPQHF; CDR3 DNA: TGTGCCAGCAGCTTTGACGGGACAGGGGATCAGCCCCAGCATTTT
CDR3 length: 14; V gene: TRBV6-6; clone size: NA; D gene: NA; J gene: TRBJ2-1; CDR3 protein: CASSYGRGYNEQFF; CDR3 DNA: TGTGCCAGCAGTTATGGCAGGGGTTACAATGAGCAGTTCTTC
CDR3 length: 15; V gene: TRBV30; clone size: NA; D gene: TRBD1; J gene: TRBJ2-7; CDR3 protein: CAWSEGTGAPYEQYF; CDR3 DNA: TGTGCCTGGAGCGAAGGGACAGGGGCTCCCTACGAGCAGTACTTC
CDR3 length: 15; V gene: TRBV7-2; clone size: NA; D gene: NA; J gene: TRBJ2-1; CDR3 protein: CASSLDSSSYNEQFF; CDR3 DNA: TGTGCCAGCAGCTTAGATAGTAGCTCCTACAATGAGCAGTTCTTC
CDR3 length: 15; V gene: TRBV14; clone size: NA; D gene: TRBD1; J gene: TRBJ1-2; CDR3 protein: CASSQGGTGIYGYTF; CDR3 DNA: TGTGCCAGCAGCCAAGGTGGGACAGGGATCTATGGCTACACCTTC
CDR3 length: 14; V gene: TRBV25-1; clone size: NA; D gene: TRBD1; J gene: TRBJ2-1; CDR3 protein: CASSTFTGVNEQFF; CDR3 DNA: TGTGCCAGCAGCACCTTCACAGGGGTCAATGAGCAGTTCTTC
CDR3 length: 15; V gene: TRBV29-1; clone size: NA; D gene: TRBD1; J gene: TRBJ2-2; CDR3 protein: CSVGVTGSIAGELFF; CDR3 DNA: TGCAGCGTTGGAGTGACAGGGTCAATCGCCGGGGAGCTGTTTTTT
CDR3 length: 12; V gene: TRBV11-2; clone size: NA; D gene: NA; J gene: TRBJ2-3; CDR3 protein: CASSPWPRGQYF; CDR3 DNA: TGTGCCAGCAGCCCATGGCCCAGAGGGCAGTATTTT
CDR3 length: 18; V gene: TRBV19; clone size: NA; D gene: TRBD2; J gene: TRBJ2-2; CDR3 protein: CASSQRQGLAGYTGELFF; CDR3 DNA: TGTGCCAGTAGTCAGAGGCAGGGACTAGCGGGATACACCGGGGAGCTGTTTTTT
CDR3 length: 15; V gene: TRBV15; clone size: NA; D gene: NA; J gene: TRBJ2-3; CDR3 protein: CATSRALQGGDTQYF; CDR3 DNA: TGTGCCACCAGCAGAGCGCTTCAGGGTGGAGATACGCAGTATTTT
CDR3 length: 16; V gene: TRBV4-1; clone size: NA; D gene: NA; J gene: TRBJ1-6; CDR3 protein: CASSQDEGSLNSPLHF; CDR3 DNA: TGCGCCAGCAGCCAAGACGAGGGCAGTCTAAATTCACCCCTCCACTTT
CDR3 length: 15; V gene: TRBV5-5; clone size: NA; D gene: NA; J gene: TRBJ1-5; CDR3 protein: CASSLGTNSNQPQHF; CDR3 DNA: TGTGCCAGCAGCCTGGGGACTAATAGCAATCAGCCCCAGCATTTT
CDR3 length: 14; V gene: TRBV28; clone size: NA; D gene: NA; J gene: TRBJ1-1; CDR3 protein: CASSPHSTYTEAFF; CDR3 DNA: TGTGCCAGCAGTCCTCATTCCACATACACTGAAGCTTTCTTT
CDR3 length: 14; V gene: TRBV15; clone size: NA; D gene: NA; J gene: TRBJ1-1; CDR3 protein: CATSRVTLNTEAFF; CDR3 DNA: TGTGCCACCAGCAGAGTGACTCTGAACACTGAAGCTTTCTTT
CDR3 length: 15; V gene: TRBV28; clone size: NA; D gene: NA; J gene: TRBJ1-1; CDR3 protein: CASDYMDSRTTEAFF; CDR3 DNA: TGTGCCAGCGATTATATGGACAGCCGAACAACTGAAGCTTTCTTT
CDR3 length: 15; V gene: TRBV7-2; clone size: NA; D gene: TRBD2; J gene: TRBJ2-7; CDR3 protein: CASSLTAGGPYEQYF; CDR3 DNA: TGTGCCAGCAGCTTAACAGCGGGAGGGCCCTACGAGCAGTACTTC
CDR3 length: 15; V gene: TRBV7-9; clone size: NA; D gene: NA; J gene: TRBJ2-3; CDR3 protein: CASSKMGLRTGTQYF; CDR3 DNA: TGTGCCAGCAGCAAAATGGGACTTCGCACAGGTACGCAGTATTTT
CDR3 length: 19; V gene: TRBV5-3; clone size: few; D gene: TRBD2; J gene: TRBJ2-1; CDR3 protein: CARSFFETSGRKGPDEQFF; CDR3 DNA: TGTGCCAGAAGCTTTTTCGAGACTAGCGGGAGGAAAGGGCCGGATGAGCAGTTCTTC
CDR3 length: 15; V gene: TRBV11-2; clone size: NA; D gene: TRBD1; J gene: TRBJ2-7; CDR3 protein: CASSLEATGAYEQYF; CDR3 DNA: TGTGCCAGCAGCTTAGAAGCGACAGGGGCCTACGAGCAGTACTTC
CDR3 length: 17; V gene: TRBV14; clone size: NA; D gene: TRBD2; J gene: TRBJ2-1; CDR3 protein: CASSQDSPRTSPHEQFF; CDR3 DNA: TGTGCCAGCAGCCAAGATAGCCCCCGGACTAGTCCCCATGAGCAGTTCTTC
CDR3 length: 13; V gene: TRBV7-2; clone size: NA; D gene: NA; J gene: TRBJ1-6; CDR3 protein: CASSAAENSPLHF; CDR3 DNA: TGTGCCAGCTCCGCGGCCGAGAATTCACCCCTCCACTTT